The 32 T cell receptor beta chains listed next were all sequenced from one sample in a study of cytomegalovirus exposure and HLA in healthy donors. TCRdb's table, derived via immunoSEQ multiplex PCR, lists solely in-frame clones and lacks some. The repertoire has 150,000 to 200,000 clones, about 81% of them found once; the top ten carry around 1.2%. The sample comprised PBMCs. Receptors were obtained from a woman aged 30 to 39 in good health and CMV-seronegative.

The chain uses TRBV10-3 and TRBJ1-5; 7 bases are a match to TRBD1. J gave up 4 bases and V 1 base, and 4 bases lay outside the gene matches. Germline V gene sequence: CDR1 ENHRY, CDR2 SYGVKD. This CDR3 is built from 15 residues. CDR3 residues: CAISELTGVNQPQHF. The CDR3 coding sequence is TGTGCCATCAGTGAGTTAACAGGGGTTAATCAGCCCCAGCATTTT.

This chain connects TRBV6-4 to TRBJ2-2; tentative D call: TRBD1 (6 bases). The ends were cut back, 5 bases at V and 7 bases at J, with 11 bases in the middle. This CDR3 is built from 13 residues. CDR1 is MRHNA, CDR2 SNTAGT, per germline. The CDR3 nucleotides read TGTGCCAGCAGTATGACAGGAAACGGGGAGCTGTTTTTT. This gives the protein CASSMTGNGELFF.

The chain is built from TRBV27 and TRBJ2-7; D is unresolved. The CDR3 sequence is 12 residues long. Germline CDR1 reads MNHEY; CDR2 reads SMNVEV (reference sequence). The ends were cut back, 2 bases at V and 6 bases at J, with 8 bases in the middle. The DNA of the CDR3 is TGTGCCAGCAGTTTAGCAGGATCCGAGCAGTACTTC. Its translation: CASSLAGSEQYF.

The rearrangement joins TRBV4-1 to TRBJ1-1; D is unclear. Germline CDR1 MGHRA, CDR2 YSYEKL. Trimming left V 4 bases short and J 3 bases short, with 15 bases between. The CDR3 is 15 residues long. For the CDR3, the DNA is TGCGCCAGCAGCCCGTCGATTTTTGCGCACACTGAAGCTTTCTTT. The encoded protein is CASSPSIFAHTEAFF.

V and J are TRBV5-4 and TRBJ2-3, with D possibly TRBD2 on 6 matching bases. V was trimmed by 1 base and J by 1 base, leaving 13 bases between them. The CDR3 runs to 16 residues. Germline V gene lookup returns CDR1 SGHNT and CDR2 YYREEE (reference sequence). The CDR3 here is CASSLQEGRGTDTQYF. DNA of the CDR3: TGTGCCAGCAGCTTGCAGGAGGGCCGGGGCACAGATACGCAGTATTTT. Full variable domain (missing parts from reference TRBV5-4 and TRBJ2-3): ETGVTQSPTHLIKTRGQQVTLRCSSQSGHNTVSWYQQALGQGPQFIFQYYREEENGRGNFPPRFSGLQFPNYSSELNVNALELDDSALYLCASSLQEGRGTDTQYFGPGTRLTVL.

The chain is built from TRBV7-2 and TRBJ1-1; D is undetermined. Germline V gives CDR1 SGHTA, CDR2 FQGNSA. With 1 base removed from V and 2 bases from J, the gap between germline ends came to 5 bases. The CDR3 spans 13 residues. For the CDR3, the DNA is TGTGCCAGCAGCTTAGTGGGCAACACTGAAGCTTTCTTT. It yields the protein CASSLVGNTEAFF. The variable domain in full, with the rest retrieved from reference TRBV7-2 and TRBJ1-1, is GAGVSQSPSNKVTEKGKDVELRCDPISGHTALYWYRQSLGQGLEFLIYFQGNSAPDKSGLPSDRFSAERTGGSVSTLTIQRTQQEDSAVYLCASSLVGNTEAFFGQGTRLTVV.

This sequence joins TRBV6-5 and TRBJ1-4; D not resolved. The V end lost 6 bases, the J end lost 7 bases, and 18 bases lay between the germline ends. Germline V gene data show CDR1 as MNHEY and CDR2 as SVGAGI. There are 15 residues in the CDR3. This CDR3 is CASRSTGIMSEKLFF. The CDR3 DNA follows: TGTGCCAGCAGAAGTACCGGGATTATGTCTGAAAAACTGTTTTTT.

The V call is TRBV10-3, the J call TRBJ1-2; possibly TRBD1 for D (6 bases). The V end was cut by 5 bases, the J end by 7 bases, with 20 bases between. The CDR3 extends over 15 amino acids. From germline, CDR1 is ENHRY and CDR2 SYGVKD. The CDR3 region is CAISTLRTANGGYTF. In DNA form, the CDR3 reads TGTGCCATCAGTACCCTTAGGACAGCCAACGGTGGCTACACCTTC.

This clone was found a few times. CDR3 coding DNA: TGTGCCAGCAGAAACTTGAACGAGCAGTACTTC. Translation gives CASRNLNEQYF. The chain joins TRBV6-5 to TRBJ2-7; D ambiguous. V lost 6 bases, J lost 5 bases, and 8 bases lay in between. Germline V gives CDR1 MNHEY, CDR2 SVGAGI. The CDR3 loop spans 11 amino acids.

The V gene is TRBV6-1, the J gene TRBJ1-1, with D possibly TRBD1 on 6 matching bases. Germline values: CDR1 MNHNS, CDR2 SASEGT. This CDR3 contains 17 residues. V was trimmed by 1 base and J by 5 bases, leaving 20 bases between them. This CDR3 reads CASSEVGAGEGLTEAFF. The CDR3 DNA sequence: TGTGCCAGCAGTGAAGTCGGGGCAGGGGAGGGTTTAACTGAAGCTTTCTTT.

The chain joins TRBV5-1 to TRBJ2-3; 13 bases are shared with TRBD2. Germline-derived CDR1 and CDR2 are SGHRS and YFSETQ. The CDR3 covers 16 residues. After removal of 3 bases from V and 5 bases from J, the junction contained 6 bases not matched to a gene. In DNA form, the CDR3 reads TGCGCCAGCAGCTCGGGACTAGCGGGACTGCAAGATACGCAGTATTTT. The encoded protein is CASSSGLAGLQDTQYF.

The chain combines TRBV6-6 with TRBJ1-5; 9 bases agree with TRBD1. CDR1 is MNHNY, CDR2 SVGAGI, per germline (reference sequence). This CDR3 region has 16 residues. After removal of 2 bases from V and 2 bases from J, the junction contained 4 bases not matched to a gene. CDR3 amino acids: CASSYGQGKGNQPQHF. CDR3 nucleotide sequence: TGTGCCAGCAGTTACGGACAGGGGAAGGGCAATCAGCCCCAGCATTTT.

V gene TRBV5-1 combines with J gene TRBJ2-2, with no clear D. The CDR3 has 11 residues. V lost 4 bases and J 7 bases, leaving 5 bases between the germline ends. The germline gives CDR1 SGHRS, CDR2 YFSETQ. CDR3 in DNA: TGCGCCAGCAGCCCCAACGGGGAGCTGTTTTTT. It specifies CASSPNGELFF.

The rearrangement uses TRBV5-4 and TRBJ2-5; 7 nucleotides line up with TRBD1. This CDR3 has 15 residues. Per the germline V gene, CDR1 is SGHNT and CDR2 is YYREEE (reference sequence). Trimming removed 4 bases from V and 1 base from J; junction bases left unmatched: 7. This CDR3 reads CASSPPGQIQETQYF. The CDR3 DNA reads as TGTGCCAGCAGCCCACCGGGACAGATCCAAGAGACCCAGTACTTC. Combining the CDR3 with reference TRBV5-4 and TRBJ2-5 gives the whole variable domain ETGVTQSPTHLIKTRGQQVTLRCSSQSGHNTVSWYQQALGQGPQFIFQYYREEENGRGNFPPRFSGLQFPNYSSELNVNALELDDSALYLCASSPPGQIQETQYFGPGTRLLVL.

This sequence joins TRBV18 and TRBJ1-1; TRBD1 matches at 7 bases. V was clipped by 2 bases and J by 7 bases; unmatched bases: 7. This CDR3 has 14 residues. Per the germline V gene, CDR1 is KGHSH and CDR2 is LQKENI. The CDR3 coding sequence is TGTGCCAGCTCACCAAGACAGGGTGGGAGTGAAGCTTTCTTT. Its translation: CASSPRQGGSEAFF.

In this sample, this clone turned up many times. The V call is TRBV19, the J call TRBJ1-5; tentative D call: TRBD1 (6 bases). Germline CDR1 is LNHDA and CDR2 is SQIVND (reference sequence). The ends were cut back, 3 bases at V and 6 bases at J, with 15 bases in the middle. This CDR3 contains 15 residues. DNA of the CDR3: TGTGCCAGTAGTATGGGGGACACGGTCTTTCAGCCCCAGCATTTT. It specifies CASSMGDTVFQPQHF.

This clone was picked up many times. The chain recombines TRBV5-1 with TRBJ1-6; TRBD1 aligns across 8 bases. CDR1 SGHRS and CDR2 YFSETQ come from the germline V gene. Trimming removed 4 bases from V and 11 bases from J; junction bases left unmatched: 8. The CDR3 runs to 14 residues. The CDR3 loop is CASSPDRDIPPLHF. The CDR3, as DNA: TGCGCCAGCAGCCCGGACAGGGATATCCCACCCCTCCACTTT.

The genes are TRBV27 and TRBJ2-7, with D perhaps TRBD2 (5 bases). Trimming cost V 6 bases and J 7 bases, with 19 bases left between them. This CDR3 spans 14 amino acids. Germline values: CDR1 MNHEY, CDR2 SMNVEV (reference sequence). CDR3 loop: CASSRGIRTGEQYF. Here the CDR3 DNA reads TGTGCCAGCAGCAGAGGAATAAGGACGGGGGAGCAGTACTTC.

This clone has just one count. The gene calls are TRBV6-5 and TRBJ1-2, with 12 bases identical to TRBD1. The CDR3 has 15 residues. V was clipped by 5 bases and J by 7 bases; unmatched bases: 8. The germline gives CDR1 MNHEY, CDR2 SVGAGI. Here the CDR3 reads CASSRDRGRLGGYTF. In nucleotides, the CDR3 is TGTGCCAGCAGTCGGGACAGGGGGCGATTGGGTGGCTACACCTTC.

The chain uses TRBV5-1 and TRBJ2-3, with 8 positions matching TRBD2. V was clipped by 5 bases and J by 8 bases; unmatched bases: 4. The CDR3 totals 12 residues. The germline V gene encodes CDR1 SGHRS and CDR2 YFSETQ. The CDR3 sequence is CASRGGGPTQYF. The CDR3, as DNA: TGCGCCAGCAGGGGCGGGGGGCCTACGCAGTATTTT.

The chain couples TRBV5-1 to TRBJ1-4; D possibly corresponds to TRBD1 (5 bases). The CDR3 is 14 amino acids. Trimming shortened V by 2 bases and J by 5 bases, and 10 bases separated the two germline ends. Germline V gene sequence: CDR1 SGHRS, CDR2 YFSETQ. This CDR3 is CASSFTGANEKLFF. CDR3 nucleotides: TGCGCCAGCAGCTTTACAGGAGCAAATGAAAAACTGTTTTTT.

This clone came up a few times. The chain recombines TRBV2 with TRBJ2-4, with 7 bases fitting TRBD1. Germline trimming cut 9 bases from V and 3 bases from J; bases unmatched to any gene: 8. The CDR3 totals 14 residues. The germline CDR1 and CDR2 sequences are SNHLY and FYNNEI. The CDR3 is CASAPGDSKNIQYF. DNA of the CDR3: TGTGCCAGTGCCCCAGGGGACAGCAAAAACATTCAGTACTTC.

The chain joins TRBV5-1 to TRBJ2-2, with D unresolved. V dropped 0 bases and J dropped 5 bases, with 8 bases sitting between them. The CDR3 is made up of 14 amino acids. Germline V gene sequence: CDR1 SGHRS, CDR2 YFSETQ. The chain's CDR3 is CASSLDRATGELFF. CDR3 bases: TGCGCCAGCAGCTTGGATCGCGCGACCGGGGAGCTGTTTTTT.

The V gene is TRBV30, the J gene TRBJ2-1; 11 positions agree with TRBD1. In germline, CDR1 is GTSNPN, CDR2 SVGIG (reference sequence). Trimming removed 4 bases from V and 3 bases from J; junction bases left unmatched: 5. This CDR3 has 15 residues. The CDR3: CAWTTGTGGYNEQFF. Written as DNA, the CDR3 is TGTGCCTGGACGACTGGGACAGGGGGCTACAATGAGCAGTTCTTC.

This clone showed up just once. The chain is built from TRBV6-1 and TRBJ2-7, with unresolved D. Germline V gene data show CDR1 as MNHNS and CDR2 as SASEGT. Trimming stripped 6 bases from V and 4 bases from J, with 7 bases between. The CDR3 sequence is 11 residues long. The CDR3 bases are TGTGCCAGCAGGTTAGAATACGAGCAGTACTTC. Residues: CASRLEYEQYF.

Comment on this clone: This sample includes further DNA sequences coding for the same CDR3. This rearrangement joins TRBV6-1 to TRBJ1-2, with D maybe TRBD1 (5 bases). The CDR3 is 15 amino acids. The germline CDR1 and CDR2 sequences are MNHNS and SASEGT. Trimming removed 0 bases at V and 7 bases at J, with 15 bases between. Here the CDR3 DNA reads TGTGCCAGCAGTGAAGCGCATCAGGGCCCCGCTGGCTACACCTTC. Translating it yields CASSEAHQGPAGYTF.

The rearrangement joins TRBV7-2 to TRBJ2-3; weak D call: TRBD2 (5 bases). Germline V gene lookup returns CDR1 SGHTA and CDR2 FQGNSA. V was shortened by 1 base and J by 2 bases, with 19 bases between the two germline ends. The CDR3 is made up of 18 amino acids. The CDR3 protein is CASSLVVGTRAPTDTQYF. DNA for the CDR3: TGTGCCAGCAGCTTAGTGGTAGGCACTAGAGCCCCCACAGATACGCAGTATTTT.

The chain links TRBV5-1 to TRBJ2-7, with TRBD2 as a possible D gene (6 bases). This CDR3 is built from 13 residues. Germline V gene sequence: CDR1 SGHRS, CDR2 YFSETQ. Trimming pared 0 bases from V and 6 bases from J, leaving 10 bases between. CDR3: CASSLVGGAEQYF. CDR3 bases: TGCGCCAGCAGCTTGGTCGGGGGAGCCGAGCAGTACTTC.

The rearrangement joins TRBV19 to TRBJ2-7, with 7 bases fitting TRBD1. The CDR3 spans 16 residues. Germline V lookup: CDR1 LNHDA, CDR2 SQIVND (reference sequence). Trimming cost V 4 bases and J 0 bases; bases outside gene matches: 9. CDR3 DNA sequence: TGTGCCAGTAGTACCCTAACAGGGGTGAGCTCCTACGAGCAGTACTTC. As protein: CASSTLTGVSSYEQYF.

The rearrangement links TRBV19 to TRBJ2-1; D unresolved. The germline CDR1 and CDR2 sequences are LNHDA and SQIVND (reference sequence). V lost 7 bases and J lost 0, with 10 bases in between. The CDR3 consists of 14 residues. The CDR3 protein is CASNPSSSYNEQFF. CDR3 sequence (DNA): TGTGCCAGTAACCCCTCGAGCTCCTACAATGAGCAGTTCTTC. The complete variable domain, with remaining parts taken from reference TRBV19 and TRBJ2-1, reads DGGITQSPKYLFRKEGQNVTLSCEQNLNHDAMYWYRQDPGQGLRLIYYSQIVNDFQKGDIAEGYSVSREKKESFPLTVTSAQKNPTAFYLCASNPSSSYNEQFFGPGTRLTVL.

The chain carries TRBV7-6 and TRBJ2-7, with TRBD1 matching over 8 bases. With 6 bases clipped from V and 9 bases from J, the junction kept 4 bases outside the gene matches. The CDR3 sequence is 11 residues long. Germline CDR1 is SGHVS and CDR2 is FNYEAQ. The CDR3 protein is CASSAGTGQYF. CDR3 DNA: TGTGCCAGCAGTGCCGGGACAGGGCAGTACTTC.

This clone was seen only once. This chain joins TRBV5-1 and TRBJ2-1, with 13 bases that match TRBD2. Germline CDR1 and CDR2: SGHRS and YFSETQ. The CDR3 runs to 15 residues. Germline trimming cut 4 bases from V and 12 bases from J; bases unmatched to any gene: 10. The CDR3 here is CASSPTSGRADVQFF. The CDR3 DNA sequence: TGCGCCAGCAGCCCTACTAGCGGGAGGGCCGATGTGCAGTTCTTC.